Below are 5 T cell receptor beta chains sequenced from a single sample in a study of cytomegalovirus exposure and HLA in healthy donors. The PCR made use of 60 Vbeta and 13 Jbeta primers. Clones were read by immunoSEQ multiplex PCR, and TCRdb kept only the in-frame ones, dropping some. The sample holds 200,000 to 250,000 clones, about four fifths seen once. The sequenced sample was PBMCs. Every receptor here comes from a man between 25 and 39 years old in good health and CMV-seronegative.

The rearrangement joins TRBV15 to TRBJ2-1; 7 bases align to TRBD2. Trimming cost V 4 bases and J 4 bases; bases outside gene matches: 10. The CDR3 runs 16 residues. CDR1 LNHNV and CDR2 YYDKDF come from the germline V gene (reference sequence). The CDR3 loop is CATSISFTGGYNEQFF. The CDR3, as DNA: TGTGCCACCAGCATCTCCTTTACGGGGGGTTACAATGAGCAGTTCTTC.

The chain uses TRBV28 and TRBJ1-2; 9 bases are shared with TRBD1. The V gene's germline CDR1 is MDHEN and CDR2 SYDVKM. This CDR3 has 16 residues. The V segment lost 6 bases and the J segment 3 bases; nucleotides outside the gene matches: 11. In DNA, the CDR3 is TGTGCCAGCAGACGACCGGGACAGGGCCTTCACTATGGCTACACCTTC. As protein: CASRRPGQGLHYGYTF.

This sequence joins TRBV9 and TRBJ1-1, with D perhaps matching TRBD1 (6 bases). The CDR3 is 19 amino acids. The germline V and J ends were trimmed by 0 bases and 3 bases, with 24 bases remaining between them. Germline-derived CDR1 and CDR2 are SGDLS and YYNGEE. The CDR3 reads CASSVGTLGGPVGYTEAFF. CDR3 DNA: TGTGCCAGCAGCGTAGGGACCCTCGGGGGGCCCGTGGGGTACACTGAAGCTTTCTTT.

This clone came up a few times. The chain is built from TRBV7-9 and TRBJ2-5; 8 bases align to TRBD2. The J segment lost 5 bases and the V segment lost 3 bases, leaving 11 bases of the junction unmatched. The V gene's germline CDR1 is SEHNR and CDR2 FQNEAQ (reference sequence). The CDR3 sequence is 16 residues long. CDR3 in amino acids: CASSFSAREGIETQYF. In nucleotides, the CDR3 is TGTGCCAGCAGCTTTTCGGCTCGGGAGGGAATTGAGACCCAGTACTTC.

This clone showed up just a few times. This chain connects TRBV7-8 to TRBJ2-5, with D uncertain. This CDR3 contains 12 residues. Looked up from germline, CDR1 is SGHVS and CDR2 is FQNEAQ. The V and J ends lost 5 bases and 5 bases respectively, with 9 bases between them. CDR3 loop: CASSRPRETQYF. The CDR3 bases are TGTGCCAGCAGCCGTCCGCGGGAGACCCAGTACTTC.